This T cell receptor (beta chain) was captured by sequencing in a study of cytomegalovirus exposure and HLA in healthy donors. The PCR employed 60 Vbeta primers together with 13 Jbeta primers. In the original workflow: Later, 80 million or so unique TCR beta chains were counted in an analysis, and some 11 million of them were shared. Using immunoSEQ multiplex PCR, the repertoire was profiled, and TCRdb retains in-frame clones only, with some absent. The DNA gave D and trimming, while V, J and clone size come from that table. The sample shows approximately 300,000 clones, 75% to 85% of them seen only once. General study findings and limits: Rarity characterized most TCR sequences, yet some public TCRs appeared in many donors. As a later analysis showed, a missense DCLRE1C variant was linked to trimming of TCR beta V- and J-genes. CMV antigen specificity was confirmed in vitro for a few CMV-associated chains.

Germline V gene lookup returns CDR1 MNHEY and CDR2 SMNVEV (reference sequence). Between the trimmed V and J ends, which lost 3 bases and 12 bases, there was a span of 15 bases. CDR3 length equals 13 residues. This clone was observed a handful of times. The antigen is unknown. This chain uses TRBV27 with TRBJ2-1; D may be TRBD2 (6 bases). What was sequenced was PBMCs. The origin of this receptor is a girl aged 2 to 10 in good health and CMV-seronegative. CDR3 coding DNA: TGTGCCAGCAGTTTCGGGGGAACTAAGGGGCAGTTCTTC. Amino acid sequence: CASSFGGTKGQFF.